This is a list of T cell receptor beta chains from one sample in a study of T cells after yellow fever vaccination. TCRdb re-called the 5' RACE reads with MiXCR, one entry per CDR3 protein. The sample includes 130,000 or so distinct CDR3 sequences, approximately 14% of them seen just once. Source: CD8+ T cells sorted from PBMCs, taken 5 days after the yellow fever booster vaccination. The source is a man younger than 30 who received the YFV17D yellow fever vaccine. The CDR3 runs from the conserved cysteine through the conserved F or W. D genes are given only for firm matches. Clone size appears in some rows only: once, few, many, or a class for an expanded clone.

length: 14
V: TRBV5-1
J: TRBJ2-3
D: NA
size: NA
CDR3: CASSSWRLTDTQYF
DNA: TGCGCCAGCAGCTCGTGGCGGCTCACAGATACGCAGTATTTT

length: 17
V: TRBV4-3
J: TRBJ2-7
D: TRBD1
size: NA
CDR3: CASSQALGQGGSYEQYF
DNA: TGCGCCAGCAGCCAAGCACTCGGACAGGGCGGGTCCTACGAGCAGTACTTC

length: 17
V: TRBV7-6
J: TRBJ2-5
D: TRBD2
size: NA
CDR3: CASSLGHSGGASETQYF
DNA: TGTGCCAGCAGCTTGGGACATAGCGGGGGGGCTTCAGAGACCCAGTACTTC

length: 17
V: TRBV24-1
J: TRBJ2-5
D: NA
size: NA
CDR3: CATSAGQFLDTEETQYF
DNA: TGTGCCACCAGTGCCGGCCAATTCTTGGACACTGAAGAGACCCAGTACTTC

length: 15
V: TRBV7-8
J: TRBJ1-2
D: NA
size: few
CDR3: CASSLRTVRFHGYTF
DNA: TGTGCCAGCAGCTTAAGGACAGTAAGATTTCATGGCTACACCTTC

length: 13
V: TRBV6-2/TRBV6-3
J: TRBJ2-5
D: NA
size: NA
CDR3: CASSLGFQETQYF
DNA: TGTGCCAGCAGTTTGGGCTTCCAGGAGACCCAGTACTTC

length: 15
V: TRBV9
J: TRBJ2-7
D: TRBD1
size: few
CDR3: CASSVLGTGFDEQYF
DNA: TGTGCCAGCAGCGTTCTAGGGACAGGGTTCGACGAGCAGTACTTC

length: 12
V: TRBV29-1
J: TRBJ1-1
D: NA
size: NA
CDR3: CSGGGRNTEAFF
DNA: TGCAGCGGCGGGGGAAGGAACACTGAAGCTTTCTTT

length: 15
V: TRBV3-1
J: TRBJ2-1
D: TRBD2
size: NA
CDR3: CASSSRGLAVDEQFF
DNA: TGTGCCAGCAGCTCAAGGGGACTAGCTGTCGATGAGCAGTTCTTC

length: 13
V: TRBV7-3
J: TRBJ2-1
D: NA
size: NA
CDR3: CASSLGHYNEQFF
DNA: TGTGCCAGCAGCTTAGGACATTACAATGAGCAGTTCTTC

length: 16
V: TRBV4-3
J: TRBJ2-3
D: NA
size: few
CDR3: CASSRRQGPSTDTQYF
DNA: TGCGCCAGCAGCCGCCGCCAGGGCCCTAGCACAGATACGCAGTATTTT

length: 15
V: TRBV7-9
J: TRBJ1-4
D: TRBD1
size: few
CDR3: CASSTGQGFYEKLFF
DNA: TGTGCCAGCAGCACTGGACAGGGGTTTTATGAAAAACTGTTTTTT

length: 16
V: TRBV5-1
J: TRBJ2-7
D: NA
size: NA
CDR3: CASSLALGGVSYEQYF
DNA: TGCGCCAGCAGCTTGGCCCTAGGTGGGGTATCGTACGAGCAGTACTTC

length: 12
V: TRBV4-2
J: TRBJ1-2
D: NA
size: NA
CDR3: CASSSRPPGRTF
DNA: TGTGCCAGCAGCTCCCGACCCCCGGGGCGCACCTTC

length: 11
V: TRBV3-1
J: TRBJ1-1
D: NA
size: few
CDR3: CASSHGIEAFF
DNA: TGTGCCAGCAGCCACGGAATTGAAGCTTTCTTT

length: 14
V: TRBV2
J: TRBJ2-5
D: TRBD2
size: NA
CDR3: CASSWIAGQETQYF
DNA: TGTGCCAGCAGCTGGATAGCGGGGCAAGAGACCCAGTACTTC

length: 12
V: TRBV12-3/TRBV12-4
J: TRBJ2-1
D: TRBD2
size: few
CDR3: CASSWTRREQFF
DNA: TGTGCCAGCAGTTGGACTAGGCGTGAGCAGTTCTTC

length: 16
V: TRBV10-2
J: TRBJ2-4
D: NA
size: many
CDR3: CASSDTREVGKNIQYF
DNA: TGCGCCAGCAGTGATACCAGGGAGGTCGGTAAAAACATTCAGTACTTC

length: 17
V: TRBV4-3
J: TRBJ2-1
D: TRBD2
size: few
CDR3: CASSQYRGGARSDEQFF
DNA: TGCGCCAGCAGCCAATACCGCGGGGGGGCCCGGTCCGATGAGCAGTTCTTC

length: 15
V: TRBV7-3
J: TRBJ2-3
D: NA
size: many
CDR3: CASSPDLGGIDTQYF
DNA: TGTGCCAGCAGCCCGGACCTCGGCGGAATAGATACGCAGTATTTT

length: 12
V: TRBV4-1
J: TRBJ1-1
D: NA
size: NA
CDR3: CASSQVPGAAFF
DNA: TGCGCCAGCAGCCAAGTGCCGGGGGCGGCTTTCTTT

length: 14
V: TRBV6-5
J: TRBJ1-1
D: NA
size: NA
CDR3: CASSHRGAGTEAFF
DNA: TGTGCCAGCAGTCACCGTGGGGCGGGCACTGAAGCTTTCTTT

length: 14
V: TRBV27
J: TRBJ1-2
D: NA
size: few
CDR3: CASATRDGSYGYTF
DNA: TGTGCCAGCGCGACGCGGGACGGATCCTATGGCTACACCTTC

length: 13
V: TRBV20-1
J: TRBJ1-5
D: TRBD1
size: NA
CDR3: CSAEDRLNQPQHF
DNA: TGCAGTGCTGAGGACAGGTTAAATCAGCCCCAGCATTTT

length: 12
V: TRBV5-5
J: TRBJ2-7
D: NA
size: few
CDR3: CASSPGADEQYF
DNA: TGTGCCAGCAGTCCGGGGGCGGACGAGCAGTACTTC

length: 16
V: TRBV5-6
J: TRBJ1-1
D: NA
size: NA
CDR3: CASSVTGTVFGTEAFF
DNA: TGTGCCAGCAGCGTAACAGGGACGGTTTTTGGCACTGAAGCTTTCTTT

length: 17
V: TRBV7-9
J: TRBJ2-2
D: TRBD1
size: few
CDR3: CASSLALDRANTGELFF
DNA: TGTGCCAGCAGCTTAGCTCTAGACAGGGCGAACACCGGGGAGCTGTTTTTT

length: 14
V: TRBV5-6
J: TRBJ2-1
D: NA
size: few
CDR3: CASSHRDNHNEQFF
DNA: TGTGCCAGCAGCCACCGGGACAACCACAATGAGCAGTTCTTC

length: 17
V: TRBV27
J: TRBJ2-6
D: NA
size: NA
CDR3: CASSPGTVASGANVLTF
DNA: TGTGCCAGCAGTCCAGGAACCGTCGCCTCTGGGGCCAACGTCCTGACTTTC

length: 17
V: TRBV4-2
J: TRBJ2-2
D: NA
size: few
CDR3: CASSHPLPELSTGELFF
DNA: TGTGCCAGCAGCCACCCGCTGCCAGAACTATCCACCGGGGAGCTGTTTTTT

length: 14
V: TRBV12-3/TRBV12-4
J: TRBJ1-1
D: NA
size: NA
CDR3: CASSLAGGSTEAFF
DNA: TGTGCCAGCAGTTTGGCGGGTGGAAGCACTGAAGCTTTCTTT

length: 15
V: TRBV9
J: TRBJ2-3
D: NA
size: NA
CDR3: CASSPRGLPTDTQYF
DNA: TGTGCCAGCAGTCCCCGGGGCCTTCCCACAGATACGCAGTATTTT

length: 12
V: TRBV6-2/TRBV6-3
J: TRBJ2-2
D: NA
size: few
CDR3: CASSWETGELFF
DNA: TGTGCCAGCAGTTGGGAGACCGGGGAGCTGTTTTTT